A single sample gave rise to the 8 T cell receptor beta chains below, sequenced in a study of lymphopenia after photon versus proton radiotherapy. Profiling relied on immunoSEQ multiplex PCR, and the TCRdb table lists in-frame clones only, not all of them. Among approximately 50,000 clones listed, about four fifths were seen once. Material: peripheral blood, obtained from a patient treated with photon-based radiotherapy. These receptor sequences come from a man in his forties or fifties with gastric cancer.

The rearrangement uses TRBV5-6 and TRBJ1-4, with 9 nucleotides matching TRBD1. The CDR3 has 17 amino acids. V lost 4 bases to trimming and J lost 7 bases; unmatched junction nucleotides: 14. Germline V gene lookup returns CDR1 SGHDT and CDR2 YYEEEE. DNA of the CDR3: TGTGCCAGCAGCCCACCTGGGACAGGGCAGTTCGGTGAAAAACTGTTTTTT. Amino acids: CASSPPGTGQFGEKLFF.

The V gene is TRBV7-3, the J gene TRBJ2-2; D possibly corresponds to TRBD2 (6 bases). The CDR3 is 14 residues long. Per germline, CDR1 SGHTA and CDR2 FQGTGA. V lost 2 bases and J lost 5, with 9 bases in between. CDR3 amino acids: CASSLRGKTGELFF. In DNA form, the CDR3 reads TGTGCCAGCAGCTTACGGGGGAAAACCGGGGAGCTGTTTTTT. The complete variable domain, with remaining parts taken from reference TRBV7-3 and TRBJ2-2, reads GAGVSQTPSNKVTEKGKYVELRCDPISGHTALYWYRQSLGQGPEFLIYFQGTGAADDSGLPNDRFFAVRPEGSVSTLKIQRTERGDSAVYLCASSLRGKTGELFFGEGSRLTVL.

This clone was counted a few times. The genes are TRBV2 and TRBJ2-1; TRBD2 matches 14 bases. With 7 bases clipped from V and 6 bases from J, the junction kept 8 bases outside the gene matches. The CDR3 has 16 residues. Germline values: CDR1 SNHLY, CDR2 FYNNEI. CDR3 region: CASTFGTSGGSNEQFF. CDR3 sequence (DNA): TGTGCCAGCACTTTTGGGACTAGCGGGGGATCCAATGAGCAGTTCTTC.

This chain links TRBV5-8 with TRBJ2-5; weak D call: TRBD2 (5 bases). There are 13 residues in the CDR3. The germline gives CDR1 SGHTS, CDR2 YDEGEE. Trimming pared 7 bases from V and 2 bases from J, leaving 12 bases between. The CDR3 loop is CASGRRLQETQYF. The CDR3 DNA follows: TGTGCCAGCGGGAGACGGCTGCAAGAGACCCAGTACTTC.

The chain employs TRBV19 and TRBJ2-4; D is unclear. Trimming shortened V by 7 bases and J by 0 bases, and 7 bases separated the two germline ends. CDR1 is LNHDA, CDR2 SQIVND, per germline (reference sequence). CDR3 length: 13 residues. CDR3 bases: TGTGCCAGTAAGGGATTAGCCAAAAACATTCAGTACTTC. Its protein is CASKGLAKNIQYF.

The chain couples TRBV9 to TRBJ2-3, with a weak D call TRBD1 (6 bases). Germline V gives CDR1 SGDLS, CDR2 YYNGEE. The CDR3 spans 18 residues. The V and J ends lost 3 bases and 3 bases respectively, with 23 bases between them. In DNA, the CDR3 is TGTGCCAGCAGCGCGATCCGGGACACAACTTTTACTACAGATACGCAGTATTTT. This codes for CASSAIRDTTFTTDTQYF.

The chain links TRBV27 to TRBJ2-2; 8 nucleotides align to TRBD2. The CDR3 has 14 amino acids. V shed 6 bases, J shed 5 bases, and the junction held 5 bases outside the gene matches. From germline, CDR1 is MNHEY and CDR2 SMNVEV (reference sequence). CDR3 DNA sequence: TGTGCCAGCAGATCGGGAGGGCGGACCGGGGAGCTGTTTTTT. Protein product: CASRSGGRTGELFF.

This chain joins TRBV28 and TRBJ2-1, with D perhaps matching TRBD1 or TRBD2 (5 bases each). The V gene's germline CDR1 is MDHEN and CDR2 SYDVKM. The V end lost 5 bases, the J end lost 1 base, and 15 bases lay between the germline ends. The CDR3 has 16 amino acids. DNA for the CDR3: TGTGCCAGCAGTCCCGGGACGACTCTTTCCTACAATGAGCAGTTCTTC. The encoded protein is CASSPGTTLSYNEQFF.